Listed here are 10 T cell receptor beta chains from one sample, sequenced in a study of T cell responses to AZD1222 COVID-19 vaccine. Produced via immunoSEQ multiplex PCR; TCRdb's table is partial and in-frame only. The sample consists of approximately 110,000 clones, more than 65% of them appearing once. This material consisted of peripheral blood, taken on day 0 of AZD1222 vaccination. Every receptor here comes from an adult in good health.

This clone occurred once. V gene TRBV28 combines with J gene TRBJ1-5, with TRBD1 matching over 7 bases. J gave up 1 base and V 6 bases, and 3 bases lay outside the gene matches. The CDR3 is made up of 14 amino acids. Germline V gene data show CDR1 as MDHEN and CDR2 as SYDVKM. This CDR3 is CASRQGGSNQPQHF. The CDR3 bases are TGTGCCAGCAGGCAGGGGGGCAGCAATCAGCCCCAGCATTTT.

This clone is a singleton in its sample. CDR3 amino acids: CASSPQLGTGSHNEQFF. In DNA, the CDR3 is TGTGCCAGCTCACCACAACTGGGGACAGGGAGTCACAATGAGCAGTTCTTC. This chain joins TRBV18 and TRBJ2-1; the match to TRBD1 covers 9 bases. Germline CDR1 is KGHSH and CDR2 is LQKENI. The J segment lost 5 bases and the V segment lost 1 base, leaving 9 bases of the junction unmatched. This CDR3 region has 17 residues.

CDR3 sequence: CASSSETGGVTGELFF. Written as DNA, the CDR3 is TGTGCCAGCAGCTCCGAGACAGGGGGCGTCACCGGGGAGCTGTTTTTT. V gene TRBV11-2 combines with J gene TRBJ2-2, with 10 positions matching TRBD1. Germline trimming cut 4 bases from V and 4 bases from J; bases unmatched to any gene: 6. Germline loops: CDR1 SGHAT, CDR2 FQNNGV. The CDR3 consists of 16 residues. Filled out from reference TRBV11-2 and TRBJ2-2, the complete variable domain reads EAGVAQSPRYKIIEKRQSVAFWCNPISGHATLYWYQQILGQGPKLLIQFQNNGVVDDSQLPKDRFSAERLKGVDSTLKIQPAKLEDSAVYLCASSSETGGVTGELFFGEGSRLTVL.

The chain links TRBV28 to TRBJ2-3; D not resolved. There are 12 residues in the CDR3. V lost 3 bases, J lost 6 bases, and 7 bases lay in between. The germline V gene encodes CDR1 MDHEN and CDR2 SYDVKM. CDR3 in amino acids: CASSFPGDTQYF. In DNA, the CDR3 is TGTGCCAGCAGTTTTCCTGGCGATACGCAGTATTTT.

The rearrangement joins TRBV5-6 to TRBJ2-3; D unclear. The length of the CDR3 is 13 residues. Trimming took off 4 bases at V and 4 bases at J, with 10 bases between the two ends. CDR1 SGHDT and CDR2 YYEEEE come from the germline V gene. The CDR3 sequence: CASSQDVADTQYF. The CDR3 nucleotides read TGTGCCAGCAGCCAAGACGTCGCAGATACGCAGTATTTT.

V gene TRBV5-5 combines with J gene TRBJ2-5; D unresolved. Germline V lookup: CDR1 SGHKS, CDR2 YYEKEE (reference sequence). CDR3 length equals 13 residues. V was trimmed by 2 bases and J by 1 base, leaving 6 bases between them. Here the CDR3 reads CASSFFSQETQYF. CDR3 DNA sequence: TGTGCCAGCAGCTTTTTCAGCCAAGAGACCCAGTACTTC.

This chain uses TRBV5-5 with TRBJ1-1, with D unclear. The germline gives CDR1 SGHKS, CDR2 YYEKEE (reference sequence). The V and J ends lost 4 bases and 5 bases respectively, with 6 bases between them. CDR3 length: 11 amino acids. The chain's CDR3 is CASSRQTEAFF. CDR3 DNA: TGTGCCAGCAGCCGTCAGACTGAAGCTTTCTTT.

This clone turned up a few times. Here the CDR3 DNA reads TGTGCCACCAGCAGGATGGGAGCGGGAAAAGGGTCCTACAATGAGCAGTTCTTC. It yields the protein CATSRMGAGKGSYNEQFF. The chain employs TRBV15 and TRBJ2-1; the match to TRBD2 covers 7 bases. V lost 3 bases to trimming and J lost 1 base; unmatched junction nucleotides: 12. Germline V CDR1 and CDR2: LNHNV, YYDKDF (reference sequence). CDR3 length: 18 amino acids.

The chain has TRBV9 and TRBJ2-3; no reliable D call. The CDR3 spans 16 residues. V dropped 2 bases and J dropped 3 bases, with 16 bases sitting between them. Germline V lookup: CDR1 SGDLS, CDR2 YYNGEE. CDR3 loop: CASSVVAFGSTDTQYF. The CDR3 DNA sequence: TGTGCCAGCAGCGTTGTTGCGTTCGGTTCGACAGATACGCAGTATTTT.

This clone was picked up a small number of times. This chain links TRBV27 with TRBJ1-6, with unresolved D. V was trimmed by 6 bases and J by 0 bases, leaving 6 bases between them. Germline V lookup: CDR1 MNHEY, CDR2 SMNVEV (reference sequence). The CDR3 totals 14 residues. CDR3 sequence reads: CASRVDSYNSPLHF. DNA of the CDR3: TGTGCCAGCAGGGTCGACTCCTATAATTCACCCCTCCACTTT.